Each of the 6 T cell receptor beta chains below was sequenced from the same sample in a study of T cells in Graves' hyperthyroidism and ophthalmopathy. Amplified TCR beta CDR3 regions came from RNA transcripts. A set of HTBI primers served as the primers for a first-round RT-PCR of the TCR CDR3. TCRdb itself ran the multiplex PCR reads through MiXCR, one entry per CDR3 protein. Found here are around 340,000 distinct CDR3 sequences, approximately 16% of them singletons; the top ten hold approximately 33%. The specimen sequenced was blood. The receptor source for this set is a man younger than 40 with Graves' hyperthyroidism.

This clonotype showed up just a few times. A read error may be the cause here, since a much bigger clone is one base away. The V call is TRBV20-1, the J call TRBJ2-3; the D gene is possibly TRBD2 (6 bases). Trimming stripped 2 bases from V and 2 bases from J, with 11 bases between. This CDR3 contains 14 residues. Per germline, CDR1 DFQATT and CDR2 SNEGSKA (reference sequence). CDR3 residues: CSARRERVTDTQYF. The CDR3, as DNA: TGCAGTGCTAGACGGGAGAGGGTCACAGATACGCAGTATTTT.

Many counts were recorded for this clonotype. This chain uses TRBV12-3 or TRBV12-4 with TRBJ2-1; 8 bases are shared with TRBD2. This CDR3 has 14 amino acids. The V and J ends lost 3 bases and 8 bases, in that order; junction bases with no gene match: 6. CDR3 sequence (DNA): TGTGCCAGCAGTTTGGCCGGGAGGGCGGATGAGCAGTTCTTC. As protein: CASSLAGRADEQFF.

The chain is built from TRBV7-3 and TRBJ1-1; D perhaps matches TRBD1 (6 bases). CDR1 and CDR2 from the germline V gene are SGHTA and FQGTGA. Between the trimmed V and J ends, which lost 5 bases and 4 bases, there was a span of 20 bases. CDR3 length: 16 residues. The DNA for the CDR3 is TGTGCCAGCAGCCCCCAGGGGCGATTCGAGGGCACTGAAGCTTTCTTT. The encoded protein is CASSPQGRFEGTEAFF.

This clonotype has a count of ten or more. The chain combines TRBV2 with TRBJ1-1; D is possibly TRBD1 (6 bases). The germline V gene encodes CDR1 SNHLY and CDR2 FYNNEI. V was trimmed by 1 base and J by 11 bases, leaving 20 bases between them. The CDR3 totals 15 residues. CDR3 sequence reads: CASSEGLRQQGQAFF. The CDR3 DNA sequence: TGTGCCAGCAGTGAAGGTTTAAGACAACAGGGCCAGGCTTTCTTT.

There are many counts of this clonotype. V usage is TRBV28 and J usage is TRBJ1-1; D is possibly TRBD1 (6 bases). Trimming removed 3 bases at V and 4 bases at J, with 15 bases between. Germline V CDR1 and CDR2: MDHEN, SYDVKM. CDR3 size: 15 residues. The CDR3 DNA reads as TGTGCCAGCAGTTTCCTAGGGGGGAAGGGCACTGAAGCTTTCTTT. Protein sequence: CASSFLGGKGTEAFF.

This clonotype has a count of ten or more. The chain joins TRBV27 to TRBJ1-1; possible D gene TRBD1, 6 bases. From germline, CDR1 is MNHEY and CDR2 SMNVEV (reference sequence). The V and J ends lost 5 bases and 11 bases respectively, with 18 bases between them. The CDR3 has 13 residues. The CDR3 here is CASSTGQWAGAFF. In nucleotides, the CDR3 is TGTGCCAGCAGTACGGGACAATGGGCGGGCGCTTTCTTT.